The rows below give T cell receptor beta chains drawn from one sample of a study of cytomegalovirus exposure and HLA in healthy donors. Libraries were prepared by immunoSEQ multiplex PCR; TCRdb keeps only in-frame clonotypes and omits some of them. The sample comprises about 52,000 clones, 45% to 70% of which are singletons, and about 11% rests with the top ten. The sequenced sample consisted of PBMCs. These receptor sequences come from a human donor in good health. Both conserved end residues are part of each CDR3. The D gene is left open where the match is weak. Expanded clones get a size class; other rows say once, few or many, or leave the size out.

d_call	v_call	clone_size	j_call	cdr3_nt	cdr3_aa
TRBD1	TRBV6-1	NA	TRBJ1-4	TGTGCCAGCAGTGATAGGGTGACAGGGAGTGCCGAAAAACTGTTTTTT	CASSDRVTGSAEKLFF
TRBD2	TRBV7-2	NA	TRBJ2-7	TGTGCCAGCAGCAGAGGACTAGCGGGGGGATCCTACGAGCAGTACTTC	CASSRGLAGGSYEQYF
NA	TRBV25-1	NA	TRBJ1-5	TGTGCCAGCAGATCACAGGGAGCGGGCAATCAGCCCCAGCATTTT	CASRSQGAGNQPQHF
TRBD2	TRBV5-1	few	TRBJ2-5	TGCGCCAGCAGCTTGGCCCTAGCGGGGGGGGTTGGAGAGACCCAGTACTTC	CASSLALAGGVGETQYF
NA	TRBV25-1	NA	TRBJ1-1	TGTGCCAGCAGTGTGGGTCGGCGGCCTGAAGCTTTCTTT	CASSVGRRPEAFF
NA	TRBV6-6	NA	TRBJ1-1	TGTGCCAGCAGTTACTCCGGTGGGGCCACTGAAGCTTTCTTT	CASSYSGGATEAFF
NA	TRBV6-6	NA	TRBJ1-1	TGTGCCAGCAGTTACCGTCGCCAGGGGAACACTGAAGCTTTCTTT	CASSYRRQGNTEAFF
NA	TRBV7-2	NA	TRBJ2-1	TGTGCCAGCAGCTTCTACAGTGAGCAGTTCTTC	CASSFYSEQFF
TRBD1	TRBV6-5	few	TRBJ1-1	TGTGCCAGCAGGTCTTACAGGGGACTCACTGAAGCTTTCTTT	CASRSYRGLTEAFF
NA	TRBV15	few	TRBJ2-7	TGTGCCACCAGCAGAGGAGGCTTCTCCTACGAGCAGTACTTC	CATSRGGFSYEQYF
TRBD1	TRBV7-2	NA	TRBJ2-7	TGTGCCAGCAGCTCGACGGGACAGGGAAGCTACGAGCAGTACTTC	CASSSTGQGSYEQYF
NA	TRBV19	NA	TRBJ1-1	TGTGCCAGTTTGGGACATTCGGCTTTCTTT	CASLGHSAFF
NA	TRBV19	NA	TRBJ1-2	TGTGCCAGTAGTATTAGTTCCGGGGGCTATGGCTACACCTTC	CASSISSGGYGYTF
NA	TRBV5-6	NA	TRBJ2-7	TGTGCCAGCAGCTTGTCAGGGATCTACGAGCAGTACTTC	CASSLSGIYEQYF
NA	TRBV27	NA	TRBJ2-7	TGTGCCAGCAGTTGGGAGCGTAACTACGAGCAGTACTTC	CASSWERNYEQYF
TRBD1	TRBV18	few	TRBJ2-2	TGTGCCAGCTCACCCGTGCGGACAGGGACCGGGGAGCTGTTTTTT	CASSPVRTGTGELFF
TRBD1	TRBV27	NA	TRBJ1-1	TGTGCCAGCAGTTCACGCCCAGGGGGATTGAACACTGAAGCTTTCTTT	CASSSRPGGLNTEAFF
TRBD2	TRBV7-2	NA	TRBJ2-2	TGTGCCAGCAGCAAAAGACTAGCGGGAAACACCGGGGAGCTGTTTTTT	CASSKRLAGNTGELFF
NA	TRBV30	NA	TRBJ2-3	TGTGCCTGGAGTGAATCGGGAGATACGCAGTATTTT	CAWSESGDTQYF
NA	TRBV30	few	TRBJ1-1	TGTGCCTTGAAGAGGGAGGGGACTGAAGCTTTCTTT	CALKREGTEAFF
NA	TRBV18	few	TRBJ2-3	TGTGCCAGTCTAAGTAGCACAGATACGCAGTATTTT	CASLSSTDTQYF
NA	TRBV7-2	once	TRBJ2-1	TGTGCCAGCAGCTTAGGCCCGGACAATGAGCAGTTCTTC	CASSLGPDNEQFF
NA	TRBV7-9	NA	TRBJ2-7	TGTGCCAGCAGTCAAAAAAACCCCAGGGATGCGGAGCAGTACTTC	CASSQKNPRDAEQYF
NA	TRBV9	NA	TRBJ2-7	TGTGCCAGCAGCGGTAGCAACTTAAAAACCTACGAGCAGTACTTC	CASSGSNLKTYEQYF
TRBD2	TRBV4-3	few	TRBJ2-5	TGCGCCAGCAGCCTTAGCGGGGGGGTCGTGGAGACCCAGTACTTC	CASSLSGGVVETQYF
TRBD2	TRBV9	NA	TRBJ2-1	TGTGCCAGCAGCGTAGCCCTTAGCGGGCCGGAGAATAAGCAGTTCTTC	CASSVALSGPENKQFF
TRBD1	TRBV6-5	NA	TRBJ1-1	TGTGCCAGCAGTTGGGACAGGGTGGACACTGAAGCTTTCTTT	CASSWDRVDTEAFF
NA	TRBV4-3	few	TRBJ1-4	TGCGCCAGCAGCCAAGAAACGCTGGCACTTGGGGGCCTTAATGAAAAACTGTTTTTT	CASSQETLALGGLNEKLFF
TRBD1	TRBV27	few	TRBJ2-7	TGTGCCAGCAGTCTCGGGACAGGGCATCTCCACGAGCAGTACTTC	CASSLGTGHLHEQYF
TRBD2	TRBV7-9	once	TRBJ2-1	TGTGCCAGCAGCTACACTAGCGGGGGGGCCCTGGGCCATGAGCAGTTCTTC	CASSYTSGGALGHEQFF
NA	TRBV15	once	TRBJ1-5	TGTGCCACCAGCAGAGGGACTTACAATCAGCCCCAGCATTTT	CATSRGTYNQPQHF
TRBD1	TRBV7-2	NA	TRBJ1-4	TGTGCCAGCAGCTTAGTGGGGACAGGGCGGCTGAAACTGTTTTTT	CASSLVGTGRLKLFF
TRBD1	TRBV6-6	NA	TRBJ2-6	TGTGCCAGCAGTCTGGACAGGCCCTCTGGGGCCAACGTCCTGACTTTC	CASSLDRPSGANVLTF
TRBD1	TRBV7-2	few	TRBJ1-1	TGTGCCAGCAGCCCGCAACCGACGGGACAGTTTGAAGCTTTCTTT	CASSPQPTGQFEAFF
TRBD1	TRBV7-6	NA	TRBJ1-1	TGTGCCAGCAGGGGAGGGACAGGGTCAACTGAAGCTTTCTTT	CASRGGTGSTEAFF
NA	TRBV5-8	few	TRBJ1-3	TGTGCCAGCAGCCCACGGACAGTCTCTGGAAACACCATATATTTT	CASSPRTVSGNTIYF
TRBD2	TRBV19	NA	TRBJ2-2	TGTGCCAGTAGCCTAGCGGGGGTTAGCGGGGAGCTGTTTTTT	CASSLAGVSGELFF